These T cell receptor beta chains were read from a single sample in a study of blood T cell repertoires in COVID-19. Clones were read by immunoSEQ multiplex PCR, and TCRdb kept only the in-frame ones, dropping some. The repertoire holds roughly 65,000 clones, with 90% as singletons. Sequencing input: peripheral blood. These receptors were taken from a man between 60 and 75 years old with acute or convalescent COVID-19. Both conserved end residues are part of each CDR3. A D gene is named only where the DNA matches it firmly. Not every row has a clone size; where given, it reads once, few, many or a size class.

D: -; V: TRBV7-8; length: 15; J: TRBJ2-5; size: -; DNA: TGTGCCAGCAGTATTAGGACTAAGTACCAAGAGACCCAGTACTTC; CDR3: CASSIRTKYQETQYF
D: -; V: TRBV4-1; length: 14; J: TRBJ2-4; size: -; DNA: TGCGCCAGCAGTCGGGAGCTAGCCAAAAACATTCAGTACTTC; CDR3: CASSRELAKNIQYF
D: -; V: TRBV2; length: 14; J: TRBJ2-3; size: once; DNA: TGTGCCAGCATTAGTCCGGGTTCCACAGATACGCAGTATTTT; CDR3: CASISPGSTDTQYF
D: TRBD2; V: TRBV27; length: 16; J: TRBJ2-7; size: -; DNA: TGTGCCAGCAGTTTGTCAGCGGGGGGCCGCTCCTACGAGCAGTACTTC; CDR3: CASSLSAGGRSYEQYF
D: TRBD1; V: TRBV3-1/TRBV3-2; length: 13; J: TRBJ1-1; size: -; DNA: TGTGCCAGCAGCCAATACAGGGGAACTGAAGCTTTCTTT; CDR3: CASSQYRGTEAFF
D: -; V: TRBV2; length: 13; J: TRBJ2-7; size: -; DNA: TGTGCCAGCAGTGAGGGACTCCTACGAAAACAGTACTTC; CDR3: CASSEGLLRKQYF
D: TRBD2; V: TRBV7-3; length: 15; J: TRBJ2-1; size: -; DNA: TGTGCCAGCAGCTTGGCTAGCGGGGGGACCAATGAGCAGTTCTTC; CDR3: CASSLASGGTNEQFF
D: -; V: TRBV6-5; length: 13; J: TRBJ2-3; size: -; DNA: TGTGCCGGACGGGGGGCTGGCACAGATACGCAGTATTTT; CDR3: CAGRGAGTDTQYF
D: -; V: TRBV10-2; length: 13; J: TRBJ1-5; size: few; DNA: TGCGCCAGCGCTGGGGCTGCGAATCAGCCCCAGCATTTT; CDR3: CASAGAANQPQHF
D: -; V: TRBV6-6; length: 14; J: TRBJ1-2; size: few; DNA: TGTGCCAGCAGTTACTCGGGCAGATACAATGGCTACACCTTC; CDR3: CASSYSGRYNGYTF
D: TRBD1; V: TRBV6-5; length: 13; J: TRBJ1-1; size: -; DNA: TGTGCCAGCAGTCCCAGGGGGCGAACTGAAGCTTTCTTT; CDR3: CASSPRGRTEAFF
D: -; V: TRBV5-4; length: 15; J: TRBJ2-3; size: few; DNA: TGTGCCAGCAGCTTAGGGGGGGCGTACACAGATACGCAGTATTTT; CDR3: CASSLGGAYTDTQYF
D: TRBD1; V: TRBV5-4; length: 15; J: TRBJ2-3; size: -; DNA: TGTGCCAGCAGCTCGGACAGGGGGCAAGCAGATACGCAGTATTTT; CDR3: CASSSDRGQADTQYF
D: TRBD1; V: TRBV13; length: 16; J: TRBJ1-6; size: once; DNA: TGTGCCAGCAGCTCGGACAGGGGGATTGAGAATTCACCCCTCCACTTT; CDR3: CASSSDRGIENSPLHF
D: -; V: TRBV15; length: 13; J: TRBJ1-6; size: -; DNA: TGTGCCACCAGCAGAGACATACTCCCACCCCTCCACTTT; CDR3: CATSRDILPPLHF
D: -; V: TRBV14; length: 13; J: TRBJ1-4; size: -; DNA: TGTGCCAGCAGCCAAGTGAAAGGGGGAAAACTGTTTTTT; CDR3: CASSQVKGGKLFF
D: TRBD1; V: TRBV14; length: 13; J: TRBJ1-2; size: once; DNA: TGTGCCAGCAGCCCCAGACAGGGGGGTGGCTACACCTTC; CDR3: CASSPRQGGGYTF
D: -; V: TRBV7-9; length: 14; J: TRBJ2-7; size: -; DNA: TGTGCCAGCAGCTTAGGGTCTACAGGGAAAGAGCAGTACTTC; CDR3: CASSLGSTGKEQYF
D: -; V: TRBV5-1; length: 12; J: TRBJ2-3; size: -; DNA: TGCGCCAGCAGCTTGCTAGCAGATACGCAGTATTTT; CDR3: CASSLLADTQYF
D: -; V: TRBV5-1; length: 12; J: TRBJ2-7; size: -; DNA: TGCGCCAGCAGCTTGGGGCGGGGTGAGCAGTACTTC; CDR3: CASSLGRGEQYF
D: -; V: TRBV19; length: 16; J: TRBJ1-2; size: -; DNA: TGTGCCAGTAGTCCAGGAGACAGCCGAAGAAACTATGGCTACACCTTC; CDR3: CASSPGDSRRNYGYTF
D: -; V: TRBV19; length: 14; J: TRBJ1-6; size: few; DNA: TGTGCCAGTAGTATAAGTCCGGGGAATTCACCCCTCCACTTT; CDR3: CASSISPGNSPLHF
D: -; V: TRBV11-2; length: 15; J: TRBJ2-3; size: -; DNA: TGTGCCAGCAGCTTTTCACAGGGTCGGCCAGATACGCAGTATTTT; CDR3: CASSFSQGRPDTQYF
D: TRBD1; V: TRBV18; length: 15; J: TRBJ2-7; size: -; DNA: TGTGCCAGCTCACCTTCCTGGACAGGGACAAGAGAGCAGTACTTC; CDR3: CASSPSWTGTREQYF
D: -; V: TRBV7-2; length: 13; J: TRBJ1-2; size: -; DNA: TGTGCCAGCAGCTTAAGCGGGGACTATGGCTACACCTTC; CDR3: CASSLSGDYGYTF
D: TRBD1; V: TRBV13; length: 14; J: TRBJ1-6; size: -; DNA: TGTGCCAGCAGCCGGACAGGGTTGGATTGGACCCTCCACTTT; CDR3: CASSRTGLDWTLHF
D: TRBD1; V: TRBV11-1; length: 15; J: TRBJ2-3; size: -; DNA: TGTGCCAGCAGCGGACAGGGGATTTTCACAGATACGCAGTATTTT; CDR3: CASSGQGIFTDTQYF
D: -; V: TRBV29-1; length: 11; J: TRBJ1-1; size: -; DNA: TGCAGCGTTTACACGAACACTGAAGCTTTCTTT; CDR3: CSVYTNTEAFF
D: -; V: TRBV5-1; length: 12; J: TRBJ2-7; size: -; DNA: TGCGCCAGCAGCCGGGATTCCTACGAGCAGTACTTC; CDR3: CASSRDSYEQYF
D: TRBD1; V: TRBV7-9; length: 15; J: TRBJ1-1; size: -; DNA: TGTGCCAGCACCTCTTACAGGGGCCTTAACACTGAAGCTTTCTTT; CDR3: CASTSYRGLNTEAFF
D: TRBD2; V: TRBV9; length: 15; J: TRBJ2-3; size: -; DNA: TGTGCCAGCACCCCCCAGGGAGGGTTCACAGATACGCAGTATTTT; CDR3: CASTPQGGFTDTQYF
D: -; V: TRBV6-2/TRBV6-3; length: 17; J: TRBJ2-3; size: -; DNA: TGTGCCAGCAGTTACTCGAGTCGGGGGCAGGGGGCAGATACGCAGTATTTT; CDR3: CASSYSSRGQGADTQYF
D: -; V: TRBV5-1; length: 13; J: TRBJ1-1; size: -; DNA: TGCGCCAGCAGCTTGACTGGGAACACTGAAGCTTTCTTT; CDR3: CASSLTGNTEAFF
D: TRBD1; V: TRBV7-9; length: 13; J: TRBJ1-1; size: -; DNA: TGTGCCAGCAGCAAAGGGACAGGGGAAGAAGCTTTCTTT; CDR3: CASSKGTGEEAFF
D: -; V: TRBV2; length: 13; J: TRBJ1-5; size: -; DNA: TGTGCCAGCATGCGATATAGCAATCAGCCCCAGCATTTT; CDR3: CASMRYSNQPQHF
D: -; V: TRBV11-2; length: 12; J: TRBJ2-7; size: -; DNA: TGTGCCAGCACCTATACTGAGTACGAGCAGTACTTC; CDR3: CASTYTEYEQYF
D: TRBD1; V: TRBV7-9; length: 14; J: TRBJ2-7; size: -; DNA: TGTGCCTTAGTGGGACAGGGGGCAGAATACGAGCAGTACTTC; CDR3: CALVGQGAEYEQYF
D: -; V: TRBV6-5; length: 12; J: TRBJ1-1; size: -; DNA: TGTGCTTCGTGGGCCCGGAGGACTGAAGCTTTCTTT; CDR3: CASWARRTEAFF
D: TRBD1; V: TRBV5-4; length: 14; J: TRBJ1-4; size: -; DNA: TGTGCCAGCGGACTCCAGGGGGTTAATGAAAAACTGTTTTTT; CDR3: CASGLQGVNEKLFF
D: TRBD1; V: TRBV6-6; length: 16; J: TRBJ1-4; size: -; DNA: TGTGCCAGCAGTTACTGGGCAGGGGGGTCTAATGAAAAACTGTTTTTT; CDR3: CASSYWAGGSNEKLFF
D: -; V: TRBV7-8; length: 14; J: TRBJ1-6; size: -; DNA: TGTGCCAGCAGCTTAGGAACAGGGAATTCACCCCTCCACTTT; CDR3: CASSLGTGNSPLHF
D: -; V: TRBV5-6; length: 15; J: TRBJ2-7; size: -; DNA: TGTGCCAGCAGCCGCCGGACGGGGTTAAACTACGAGCAGTACTTC; CDR3: CASSRRTGLNYEQYF
D: -; V: TRBV6-5; length: 12; J: TRBJ1-4; size: -; DNA: TGTGCCAGCACAGGGGCCGTGGGAAAACTGTTTTTT; CDR3: CASTGAVGKLFF
D: -; V: TRBV7-9; length: 13; J: TRBJ1-2; size: -; DNA: TGTGCCAGCAGCAAGGACATCAGCTATGGCTACACCTTC; CDR3: CASSKDISYGYTF
D: TRBD1; V: TRBV24-1; length: 15; J: TRBJ2-3; size: once; DNA: TGTGCCACCGGAACGACAGGGGAGGGCACAGATACGCAGTATTTT; CDR3: CATGTTGEGTDTQYF
D: -; V: TRBV27; length: 14; J: TRBJ2-7; size: -; DNA: TGTGCCAGCATGCCGGAGGCCAGGGGCAACGAGCAGTACTTC; CDR3: CASMPEARGNEQYF
D: TRBD2; V: TRBV5-1; length: 14; J: TRBJ2-7; size: -; DNA: TGCGCCAGCAGCACGGGACTAGCGACCTACGAGCAGTACTTC; CDR3: CASSTGLATYEQYF
D: -; V: TRBV30; length: 13; J: TRBJ1-1; size: -; DNA: TGTGCCTGGAGTGGACAAATGAACACTGAAGCTTTCTTT; CDR3: CAWSGQMNTEAFF
D: TRBD1; V: TRBV5-1; length: 15; J: TRBJ2-3; size: -; DNA: TGCGCCAGCAGCTTGGACAGGGGGCGAGTAGATACGCAGTATTTT; CDR3: CASSLDRGRVDTQYF
D: TRBD1; V: TRBV5-4; length: 15; J: TRBJ1-2; size: once; DNA: TGTGCCAGCAGCGTAGACAGGGGGCTCGGCTATGGCTACACCTTC; CDR3: CASSVDRGLGYGYTF
D: -; V: TRBV6-2/TRBV6-3; length: 15; J: TRBJ1-5; size: -; DNA: TGTGCCAGCAGTTACTCCAGGGGTGGCAATCAGCCCCAGCATTTT; CDR3: CASSYSRGGNQPQHF
D: TRBD1; V: TRBV2; length: 16; J: TRBJ1-2; size: -; DNA: TGTGCCAGCAGTGAAGCCGGGACAGGGGCGTTGGATGGCTACACCTTC; CDR3: CASSEAGTGALDGYTF
D: -; V: TRBV6-2/TRBV6-3; length: 13; J: TRBJ2-3; size: -; DNA: TGTGCCAGCAGTTCCCCGGGGTGGAGTACGCAGTATTTT; CDR3: CASSSPGWSTQYF